This section outlines one T cell receptor (beta chain) sequence together with its context. Its antigen is currently unknown. TCR beta CDR3 sequences were amplified from RNA transcripts. First-round RT-PCR of the TCR CDR3 relied on the HTBI primer set. A single record per CDR3 protein comes from TCRdb applying MiXCR to the multiplex PCR reads. The sample shows 750,000 to 900,000 distinct CDR3 sequences, 35% to 40% of them seen only once. The sample originates from a study of T cells in Graves' hyperthyroidism and ophthalmopathy. Study background: It was at initial diagnosis, before any treatment, that peripheral blood was collected.

Germline V gene sequence: CDR1 DFQATT, CDR2 SNEGSKA (reference sequence). Trimming removed 0 bases from V and 2 bases from J, with 20 bases in between. This CDR3 is built from 17 residues. Findings and limits, study-wide: A model of 13 V-J pairs discriminated ophthalmopathy from stable hyperthyroidism.

The chain has TRBV20-1 and TRBJ2-7; D gene uncertain. The receptor's source is a man younger than 35 with Graves' hyperthyroidism. Sequencing was performed on blood. DNA for the CDR3: TGCAGTGCTAGAGATCCCAGTAGTATTGGGCCCCCCTACGAGCAGTACTTC. Residues: CSARDPSSIGPPYEQYF.